This T cell receptor beta chain was captured in a study of blood T cell repertoires in COVID-19. Study at large: Acute and convalescent COVID-19 samples came from the United States, Italy and Spain.

Trimming stripped 0 bases from V and 3 bases from J, with 10 bases between. This CDR3 has 14 residues. CDR1 is SGHRS, CDR2 YFSETQ, per germline. The table lists this clone with a count of one. Cohort placement rested on clinical history that participants reported themselves. Original analysis: Amplification of reference gene primers provided the estimated nucleated cell counts. TCRdb keeps only in-frame clones here, not all; method: immunoSEQ multiplex PCR. V and J calls and clone size are as listed in that table; D and trimming were resolved from the DNA. The profile shows approximately 470,000 clones, about 90% of them singletons.

The specimen sequenced was PBMCs or T cells enriched from blood (not recorded which). J is TRBJ2-7 and V is TRBV5-1, with no clear D. This TCR came from a woman under 30 who had recovered from COVID-19. The CDR3 DNA is TGCGCCAGCAGCTTGGAGCGACCATACTACGAGCAGTACTTC. Translating gives CASSLERPYYEQYF.